This TCR beta chain derives from a study of blood T cell repertoires in COVID-19. CDR1 and CDR2 from the germline V gene are MNHEY and SVGAGI. Losses at the gene ends were 2 bases for V and 8 bases for J; bases not matched to a gene: 12. This CDR3 comprises 16 residues. All enrollees were roughly 18 to 95 years old and from 25 or so US areas. Which cohort a participant joined came from the clinical history participants gave. Someone with COVID-19 had been met by exposed participants within 2 weeks before study entry. As processed by the authors: Reference gene primers were amplified, and this amplification served to estimate nucleated cell counts. Sequencing used immunoSEQ multiplex PCR; TCRdb keeps in-frame clones, though not all of them. V, J and clone size are taken as reported in that table, and D and trimming were inferred from the DNA itself. Among approximately 310,000 clones listed, about 85% were seen once.

V usage is TRBV6-5 and J usage is TRBJ1-2; the match to TRBD1 covers 9 bases. Material for sequencing was PBMCs or T cells enriched from blood (not recorded which). The sequence was obtained from a woman aged 25 to 45 who had been exposed to COVID-19. The CDR3 loop reads CASSYERQGVLGGYTF. CDR3 sequence (DNA): TGTGCCAGCAGTTACGAAAGACAGGGGGTATTGGGAGGCTACACCTTC.